The 28 T cell receptor beta chains in this list originate from one sample, sequenced in a study of T cell responses to AZD1222 COVID-19 vaccine. Libraries were prepared by immunoSEQ multiplex PCR; TCRdb keeps only in-frame clonotypes and omits some of them. The sample yields 45,000 to 60,000 clones, about 85% seen once. The sample here was peripheral blood, taken on day 0 of AZD1222 vaccination. These receptors came from an adult in good health.

The rearrangement links TRBV6-2 or TRBV6-3 to TRBJ2-7, with 7 bases identical to TRBD1. Trimming removed 3 bases from V and 3 bases from J; junction bases left unmatched: 5. The CDR3 covers 14 residues. Germline values: CDR1 MNHEY, CDR2 SVGEGT. The CDR3 region is CASSYHRGGYEQYF. CDR3 DNA: TGTGCCAGCAGTTATCACAGGGGTGGCTACGAGCAGTACTTC.

This clone showed up just once. The V and J genes are TRBV15 and TRBJ1-1, with no clear D. The CDR3 covers 15 residues. Germline V gene sequence: CDR1 LNHNV, CDR2 YYDKDF (reference sequence). V lost 0 bases and J 1 base, leaving 9 bases between the germline ends. The CDR3 DNA sequence: TGTGCCACCAGCAGAGATAGGGCAGCGAACACTGAAGCTTTCTTT. Translation: CATSRDRAANTEAFF.

This chain joins TRBV18 and TRBJ1-6; D gene uncertain. This CDR3 comprises 12 residues. Looked up from germline, CDR1 is KGHSH and CDR2 is LQKENI. Trimming took off 6 bases at V and 9 bases at J, with 9 bases between the two ends. In DNA, the CDR3 is TGTGCCAGCTCGCGGGCGGCTTCACCCCTCCACTTT. This encodes CASSRAASPLHF.

V is TRBV27 and J is TRBJ2-2; 8 bases are a match to TRBD1. Germline assignment: CDR1 MNHEY and CDR2 SMNVEV (reference sequence). The length of the CDR3 is 15 residues. Losses at the gene ends were 8 bases for V and 5 bases for J; bases not matched to a gene: 10. The CDR3 spells CASGGGRGPTGELFF. For the CDR3, the DNA is TGTGCCAGCGGGGGCGGCAGGGGGCCGACCGGGGAGCTGTTTTTT.

The rearrangement joins TRBV7-2 to TRBJ1-3; possible D gene TRBD1, 5 bases. Germline V gene sequence: CDR1 SGHTA, CDR2 FQGNSA. V lost 1 base and J 9 bases, leaving 16 bases between the germline ends. The CDR3 totals 15 residues. CDR3 coding DNA: TGTGCCAGCAGCTTAGATCCCGGCCCCGGGGCCACCATATATTTT. Translation gives CASSLDPGPGATIYF.

V is TRBV3-1 (or the pseudogene TRBV3-2) and J is TRBJ1-5; D call uncertain. The CDR3 extends over 14 amino acids. Germline CDR1 LGHDT, CDR2 YNNKEL (reference sequence). Between the trimmed V and J ends, which lost 4 bases and 4 bases, there was a span of 11 bases. The CDR3 nucleotides read TGTGCCAGCAGCCTAGGACGGCAAAATCAGCCCCAGCATTTT. Translating it yields CASSLGRQNQPQHF.

This chain links TRBV18 with TRBJ2-2; 8 nucleotides match TRBD1. CDR1 and CDR2 (germline): KGHSH, LQKENI. The CDR3 runs to 16 residues. Germline trimming cut 1 base from V and 4 bases from J; bases unmatched to any gene: 5. CDR3 amino acids: CASSPRDRRFTGELFF. CDR3 nucleotides: TGTGCCAGCTCACCACGGGACAGGCGATTCACCGGGGAGCTGTTTTTT. Variable domain in full (rest from reference TRBV18 and TRBJ2-2): NAGVMQNPRHLVRRRGQEARLRCSPMKGHSHVYWYRQLPEEGLKFMVYLQKENIIDESGMPKERFSAEFPKEGPSILRIQQVVRGDSAAYFCASSPRDRRFTGELFFGEGSRLTVL.

This chain uses TRBV5-1 with TRBJ1-1; D is uncertain. Looked up from germline, CDR1 is SGHRS and CDR2 is YFSETQ. The CDR3 consists of 14 residues. Trimming removed 4 bases at V and 4 bases at J, with 14 bases between. CDR3 DNA sequence: TGCGCCAGCAGCACCAATGGGGAGTTCACTGAAGCTTTCTTT. This encodes CASSTNGEFTEAFF.

The chain has TRBV28 and TRBJ1-5; the D is unclear. This CDR3 is 13 amino acids long. Germline V gene sequence: CDR1 MDHEN, CDR2 SYDVKM. The V end lost 5 bases, the J end lost 1 base, and 6 bases lay between the germline ends. The CDR3 bases are TGTGCCAGCAGTGGTGGGAGCAATCAGCCCCAGCATTTT. As protein: CASSGGSNQPQHF.

This clone was recorded once. This chain connects TRBV28 to TRBJ1-2; 7 nucleotides match TRBD1. With V trimmed by 4 bases and J by 7 bases, 12 bases remained unmatched. Per germline, CDR1 MDHEN and CDR2 SYDVKM. The CDR3 has 15 residues. The CDR3 protein is CASSSPAQGEGGYTF. CDR3 bases: TGTGCCAGCAGTTCTCCCGCCCAGGGGGAGGGTGGCTACACCTTC.

The gene calls are TRBV2 and TRBJ1-2; no firm D call. The germline V and J ends were trimmed by 2 bases and 4 bases, with 8 bases remaining between them. The CDR3 is made up of 13 amino acids. Germline loops: CDR1 SNHLY, CDR2 FYNNEI. CDR3 in amino acids: CASSERVVYGYTF. The CDR3 bases are TGTGCCAGCAGTGAACGGGTGGTCTATGGCTACACCTTC.

The chain employs TRBV18 and TRBJ1-3, with no clear D. The CDR3 covers 14 residues. CDR1 is KGHSH, CDR2 LQKENI, per germline. Trimming stripped 2 bases from V and 0 bases from J, with 5 bases between. The CDR3 DNA reads as TGTGCCAGCTCACCAGTGGACTCTGGAAACACCATATATTTT. This sequence encodes CASSPVDSGNTIYF.

The rearrangement uses TRBV5-1 and TRBJ2-2, with D hard to call. Germline V gene lookup returns CDR1 SGHRS and CDR2 YFSETQ. The CDR3 is 14 residues long. Trimming removed 0 bases at V and 6 bases at J, with 9 bases between. CDR3 bases: TGCGCCAGCAGCTTGGGCCTGGAAGCCGGGGAGCTGTTTTTT. Translated, it gives CASSLGLEAGELFF.

The rearrangement uses TRBV24-1 and TRBJ2-5; the D gene is possibly TRBD1 (6 bases). This CDR3 contains 14 residues. Looked up from germline, CDR1 is KGHDR and CDR2 is SFDVKD. Between the trimmed V and J ends, which lost 3 bases and 2 bases, there was a span of 9 bases. CDR3 loop: CATSDATGQETQYF. Here the CDR3 DNA reads TGTGCCACCAGTGATGCGACAGGACAAGAGACCCAGTACTTC.

V and J are TRBV5-6 and TRBJ2-3; no clear D. The CDR3 is made up of 15 amino acids. CDR1 is SGHDT and CDR2 is YYEEEE in the germline V gene. Trimming cost V 1 base and J 4 bases, with 13 bases left between them. The CDR3 DNA reads TGTGCCAGCAGCTTGTTTCGATCTGACGCAGATACGCAGTATTTT. It translates to CASSLFRSDADTQYF.

The chain has TRBV5-6 and TRBJ2-7, with 7 bases aligning to TRBD1. CDR1 SGHDT and CDR2 YYEEEE come from the germline V gene. The trim removed 0 bases at V and 5 bases at J, leaving 5 bases unmatched. The CDR3 has 14 residues. The CDR3 DNA sequence: TGTGCCAGCAGCTTGGGACAGGGTGGGCACGAGCAGTACTTC. This translates into CASSLGQGGHEQYF.

V is TRBV2 and J is TRBJ1-2, with 7 nucleotides matching TRBD1. This CDR3 has 13 residues. The V segment lost 2 bases and the J segment 8 bases; nucleotides outside the gene matches: 5. The germline V gene has CDR1 SNHLY and CDR2 FYNNEI. In DNA, the CDR3 is TGTGCCAGCAGTGAAAAGACAGGGAACGGCTACACCTTC. It encodes CASSEKTGNGYTF.

This chain connects TRBV19 to TRBJ1-5; D is unclear. V shed 7 bases and J shed 0 bases, with 13 bases lying between them. The length of the CDR3 is 15 residues. CDR1 and CDR2 (germline): LNHDA, SQIVND (reference sequence). The CDR3 loop is CASTIGGYSNQPQHF. The CDR3 coding sequence is TGTGCCAGTACAATCGGCGGATATAGCAATCAGCCCCAGCATTTT.

CDR3 residues: CASSQSLDRALLGYTF. The CDR3 region has the DNA TGTGCCAGCAGCCAATCGCTGGACAGGGCCTTGCTTGGCTACACCTTC. This chain connects TRBV16 to TRBJ1-2; 8 positions agree with TRBD1. With 0 bases clipped from V and 7 bases from J, the junction kept 10 bases outside the gene matches. Germline CDR1 reads KGHSY; CDR2 reads FQNENV. There are 16 residues in the CDR3. Supplemented by reference TRBV16 and TRBJ1-2, the full variable domain reads GEEVAQTPKHLVRGEGQKAKLYCAPIKGHSYVFWYQQVLKNEFKFLISFQNENVFDETGMPKERFSAKCLPNSPCSLEIQATKLEDSAVYFCASSQSLDRALLGYTFGSGTRLTVV.

This clone was found a few times. This chain joins TRBV23-1 and TRBJ1-2; 11 nucleotides agree with TRBD1. TRBV23-1 is filed as an ORF, its function uncertain. The J segment lost 7 bases and the V segment lost 6 bases, leaving 16 bases of the junction unmatched. The CDR3 is 17 amino acids. CDR3 region: CASSALIRDRGCGGYTF. DNA for the CDR3: TGCGCCAGCAGCGCACTTATCCGGGACAGGGGGTGTGGTGGCTACACCTTC.

This chain links TRBV7-9 with TRBJ2-2; TRBD1 matches at 9 bases. From germline, CDR1 is SEHNR and CDR2 FQNEAQ (reference sequence). CDR3 size: 16 residues. J was trimmed by 3 bases and V by 0 bases; bases with no gene match: 2. The CDR3 region has the DNA TGTGCCAGCAGCTTAGCGTGGACAGGGGACACCGGGGAGCTGTTTTTT. Protein product: CASSLAWTGDTGELFF.

The sample holds a few counts of this clone. Other DNA variants within this sample encode the same CDR3. The gene calls are TRBV24-1 and TRBJ2-7; 8 bases map to TRBD1. The CDR3 consists of 14 residues. Looked up from germline, CDR1 is KGHDR and CDR2 is SFDVKD. The V gene end was trimmed by 4 bases and the J gene end by 5 bases; junction bases not matched to a gene: 6. Here the CDR3 reads CATSDPGGGNEQYF. CDR3 DNA: TGTGCCACCAGTGACCCAGGGGGCGGGAACGAGCAGTACTTC.

This clone was counted once. The gene calls are TRBV24-1 and TRBJ2-3; D is ambiguous. The germline V gene encodes CDR1 KGHDR and CDR2 SFDVKD. Deletions cut 3 bases from V and 7 bases from J, with 4 bases between. CDR3 length: 11 amino acids. CDR3 nucleotide sequence: TGTGCCACCAGTGATCCCTATACGCAGTATTTT. It translates to CATSDPYTQYF.

The rearrangement links TRBV2 to TRBJ1-5; the D gene is possibly TRBD1 (5 bases). V shed 0 bases and J shed 3 bases, with 15 bases lying between them. The CDR3 has 17 residues. Looked up from germline, CDR1 is SNHLY and CDR2 is FYNNEI. CDR3 in DNA: TGTGCCAGCAGTGAAGCGCTTCCGGGGGGTAACAATCAGCCCCAGCATTTT. Its translation: CASSEALPGGNNQPQHF.

The chain carries TRBV5-1 and TRBJ2-5, with D uncertain. Trimming cost V 3 bases and J 2 bases, with 5 bases left between them. The CDR3 extends over 12 amino acids. The germline V gene encodes CDR1 SGHRS and CDR2 YFSETQ. CDR3 loop: CASSSQQETQYF. The CDR3 DNA reads TGCGCCAGCAGCTCGCAACAAGAGACCCAGTACTTC.

This clone was seen a single time. The J gene is TRBJ1-1, the V gene TRBV10-3; D call uncertain. Germline V CDR1 and CDR2: ENHRY, SYGVKD. CDR3 size: 14 residues. V gave up 7 bases and J gave up 4 bases, with 16 bases separating them. The CDR3 sequence is CAINEAAGSTEAFF. In DNA, the CDR3 is TGTGCCATCAACGAGGCAGCGGGGAGCACTGAAGCTTTCTTT.

V usage is TRBV28 and J usage is TRBJ2-1; D may be TRBD2 (5 bases). Germline CDR1 and CDR2: MDHEN and SYDVKM. This CDR3 comprises 14 residues. The V end lost 2 bases, the J end lost 7 bases, and 12 bases lay between the germline ends. The CDR3, as DNA: TGTGCCAGCAGTTTACCCCCTAGCTTGAATGAGCAGTTCTTC. As protein: CASSLPPSLNEQFF.

DNA for the CDR3: TGCGCCAGCAGCTTGGAAAGCTTTGTCAATGAGCAGTTCTTC. It yields the protein CASSLESFVNEQFF. V usage is TRBV5-1 and J usage is TRBJ2-1; D ambiguous. The CDR3 loop spans 14 amino acids. V lost 0 bases to trimming and J lost 6 bases, with 10 bases between them. Germline CDR1 and CDR2: SGHRS and YFSETQ.